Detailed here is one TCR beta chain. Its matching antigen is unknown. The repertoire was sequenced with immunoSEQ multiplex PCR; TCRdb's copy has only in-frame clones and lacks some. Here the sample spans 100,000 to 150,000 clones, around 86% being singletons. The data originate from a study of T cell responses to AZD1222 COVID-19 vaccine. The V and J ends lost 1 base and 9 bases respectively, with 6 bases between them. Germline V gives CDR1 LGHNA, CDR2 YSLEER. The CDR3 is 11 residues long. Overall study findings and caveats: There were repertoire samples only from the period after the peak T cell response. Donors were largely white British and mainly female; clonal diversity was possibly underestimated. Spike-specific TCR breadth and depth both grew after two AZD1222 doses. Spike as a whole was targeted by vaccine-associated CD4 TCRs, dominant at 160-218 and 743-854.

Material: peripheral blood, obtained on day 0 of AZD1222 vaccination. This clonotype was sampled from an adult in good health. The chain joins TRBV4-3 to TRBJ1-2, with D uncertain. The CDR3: CASSQAGRYTF. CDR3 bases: TGCGCCAGCAGCCAAGCGGGTCGCTACACCTTC.